The 30 T cell receptor beta chains below were found in one sample sequenced in a study of blood T cell repertoires in COVID-19. Sequencing used immunoSEQ multiplex PCR; TCRdb keeps in-frame clones, though not all of them. The data contain some 350,000 clones, 80% to 90% of them singletons. Sequencing was done on a sample of PBMCs or T cells enriched from blood (not recorded which). The receptors derive from a man between 18 and 29 years old who had recovered from COVID-19.

J is TRBJ1-3 and V is TRBV6-6; tentative D call: TRBD1 (5 bases). CDR3 length: 17 amino acids. Germline CDR1 is MNHNY and CDR2 is SVGAGI (reference sequence). Trimming removed 5 bases at V and 2 bases at J, with 19 bases between. CDR3 nucleotides: TGTGCCAGCAGTCGACCCCCGGGCCCGGGGGCTGGAAACACCATATATTTT. As protein: CASSRPPGPGAGNTIYF.

This chain joins TRBV18 and TRBJ2-1; TRBD2 agrees at 13 bases. After removal of 2 bases from V and 14 bases from J, the junction contained 12 bases not matched to a gene. Germline V gives CDR1 KGHSH, CDR2 LQKENI. The length of the CDR3 is 16 residues. The CDR3 DNA reads as TGTGCCAGCTCACCAGCCCACCCCGGGACTAGCGGGAAAGAGTTCTTC. Translation gives CASSPAHPGTSGKEFF.

The genes are TRBV5-1 and TRBJ1-1, with 8 nucleotides matching TRBD1. The germline V gene has CDR1 SGHRS and CDR2 YFSETQ. This CDR3 has 13 amino acids. After removal of 4 bases from V and 3 bases from J, the junction contained 2 bases not matched to a gene. CDR3 protein: CASSLQGDTEAFF. CDR3 in DNA: TGCGCCAGCAGCCTACAGGGGGACACTGAAGCTTTCTTT.

The J gene is TRBJ2-3, the V gene TRBV5-1, with D possibly matching TRBD2 (6 bases). The V gene's germline CDR1 is SGHRS and CDR2 YFSETQ. There are 14 residues in the CDR3. Between the trimmed V and J ends, which lost 0 bases and 10 bases, there was a span of 15 bases. CDR3 DNA sequence: TGCGCCAGCAGCTTGGGACTAGTGGTCGAGGCGCAGTATTTT. This sequence encodes CASSLGLVVEAQYF.

The chain recombines TRBV7-8 with TRBJ2-3; 10 bases are a match to TRBD2. Germline V gene sequence: CDR1 SGHVS, CDR2 FQNEAQ. This CDR3 comprises 16 residues. The V and J ends lost 6 bases and 5 bases, in that order; junction bases with no gene match: 11. CDR3 coding DNA: TGTGCCAGCAGACCACAAAGCGGGAGGGCCGGAGATACGCAGTATTTT. It encodes CASRPQSGRAGDTQYF.

The chain combines TRBV6-5 with TRBJ1-2, with 7 bases lining up with TRBD1. The germline V gene has CDR1 MNHEY and CDR2 SVGAGI. V dropped 6 bases and J dropped 4; count of bases not matched to a gene: 8. This CDR3 contains 14 residues. CDR3 coding DNA: TGTGCCAGCAGATCCCCGGGACAGAGCTATGGCTACACCTTC. Its protein product is CASRSPGQSYGYTF.

The chain employs TRBV6-5 and TRBJ2-1; a possible D gene is TRBD2 (6 bases). The CDR3 is made up of 14 amino acids. Germline assignment: CDR1 MNHEY and CDR2 SVGAGI. Trimming took off 11 bases at V and 7 bases at J, with 21 bases between the two ends. The CDR3 bases are TGTGCCGCGAGACCCCGGGGGACCCGGAATGAGCAGTTCTTC. It encodes CAARPRGTRNEQFF.

This chain uses TRBV28 with TRBJ1-1, with a tentative D call TRBD1 (6 bases). The CDR3 sequence is 16 residues long. CDR1 MDHEN and CDR2 SYDVKM come from the germline V gene. The V end lost 6 bases, the J end lost 1 base, and 18 bases lay between the germline ends. The CDR3 spells CASRVRQVLRNTEAFF. The CDR3 coding sequence is TGTGCCAGCAGGGTCCGACAGGTCCTTCGGAACACTGAAGCTTTCTTT.

The gene calls are TRBV6-1 and TRBJ1-1; D is unclear. Germline V gene lookup returns CDR1 MNHNS and CDR2 SASEGT. The CDR3 has 12 residues. The germline V and J ends were trimmed by 3 bases and 6 bases, with 8 bases remaining between them. The CDR3 loop reads CASSDQRPEAFF. Written as DNA, the CDR3 is TGTGCCAGCAGTGATCAGCGACCTGAAGCTTTCTTT.

J is TRBJ2-3 and V is TRBV9, with a possible D match to TRBD2 (6 bases). V lost 4 bases to trimming and J lost 0 bases, with 18 bases between them. The CDR3 covers 17 residues. Germline lookup yields CDR1 SGDLS and CDR2 YYNGEE. CDR3 protein: CASSPRTGAASTDTQYF. Written as DNA, the CDR3 is TGTGCCAGCAGCCCGAGGACGGGAGCCGCTAGCACAGATACGCAGTATTTT.

The chain combines TRBV18 with TRBJ2-1; 7 positions match TRBD2. Germline CDR1 and CDR2: KGHSH and LQKENI. The ends lost 2 bases at V and 6 bases at J; junction bases unmatched: 7. This CDR3 comprises 15 residues. CDR3 residues: CASSPGREVGNEQFF. CDR3 nucleotides: TGTGCCAGCTCACCAGGGAGGGAAGTGGGCAATGAGCAGTTCTTC.

The genes are TRBV9 and TRBJ2-1; TRBD2 matches at 9 bases. CDR3 length equals 14 residues. V gave up 2 bases and J gave up 6 bases; unmatched junction bases: 3. CDR1 and CDR2 from the germline V gene are SGDLS and YYNGEE. CDR3 nucleotides: TGTGCCAGCAGCGTGCTAGCGGGAATCAATGAGCAGTTCTTC. Amino acids: CASSVLAGINEQFF. Filled out from reference TRBV9 and TRBJ2-1, the complete variable domain reads DSGVTQTPKHLITATGQRVTLRCSPRSGDLSVYWYQQSLDQGLQFLIQYYNGEERAKGNILERFSAQQFPDLHSELNLSSLELGDSALYFCASSVLAGINEQFFGPGTRLTVL.

The chain combines TRBV19 with TRBJ2-2; TRBD1 agrees at 9 bases. CDR1 and CDR2 (germline): LNHDA, SQIVND (reference sequence). CDR3 length equals 15 residues. V gave up 5 bases and J gave up 6 bases; unmatched junction bases: 7. The CDR3 here is CASSSRDRVSGELFF. The CDR3 DNA follows: TGTGCCAGTAGTTCCCGGGACAGGGTTTCCGGGGAGCTGTTTTTT. Using reference TRBV19 and TRBJ2-2 for the parts outside the CDR3, the full variable domain is DGGITQSPKYLFRKEGQNVTLSCEQNLNHDAMYWYRQDPGQGLRLIYYSQIVNDFQKGDIAEGYSVSREKKESFPLTVTSAQKNPTAFYLCASSSRDRVSGELFFGEGSRLTVL.

The rearrangement links TRBV28 to TRBJ1-6; a possible D gene is TRBD1 (6 bases). The CDR3 contains 12 residues. The V and J ends lost 5 bases and 9 bases respectively, with 8 bases between them. Germline V gives CDR1 MDHEN, CDR2 SYDVKM. In DNA, the CDR3 is TGTGCCAGCAGTCTAGGGGGTTCACCCCTCCACTTT. Protein sequence: CASSLGGSPLHF.

The chain has TRBV5-5 and TRBJ2-3; D remains unclear. Between the trimmed V and J ends, which lost 3 bases and 1 base, there was a span of 12 bases. Germline CDR1 and CDR2: SGHKS and YYEKEE (reference sequence). This CDR3 is built from 15 residues. In nucleotides, the CDR3 is TGTGCCAGCAGCTGGATGGGCGCCGGCACAGATACGCAGTATTTT. This translates into CASSWMGAGTDTQYF.

In nucleotides, the CDR3 is TGTGCCAGCAGCGAGCTAGCGGGGTCCTACAATGAGCAGTTCTTC. Amino acids: CASSELAGSYNEQFF. The chain employs TRBV5-6 and TRBJ2-1; 9 positions agree with TRBD2. With 4 bases clipped from V and 1 base from J, the junction kept 3 bases outside the gene matches. Looked up from germline, CDR1 is SGHDT and CDR2 is YYEEEE. The CDR3 runs to 15 residues.

The rearrangement uses TRBV27 and TRBJ2-4; 11 positions match TRBD1. The length of the CDR3 is 14 residues. Germline V gene data show CDR1 as MNHEY and CDR2 as SMNVEV (reference sequence). With 8 bases clipped from V and 1 base from J, the junction kept 1 base outside the gene matches. CDR3 residues: CASGQGAAKNIQYF. In DNA form, the CDR3 reads TGTGCCAGCGGACAGGGGGCTGCCAAAAACATTCAGTACTTC.

This chain uses TRBV5-1 with TRBJ1-2; possibly TRBD1 for D (6 bases). V was clipped by 3 bases and J by 4 bases, with 13 bases between them. The CDR3 consists of 14 residues. The germline V gene encodes CDR1 SGHRS and CDR2 YFSETQ. For the CDR3, the DNA is TGCGCCAGCAGCTCCGGACAGCCAGGCTATGGCTACACCTTC. The encoded protein is CASSSGQPGYGYTF.

The chain has TRBV28 and TRBJ2-5, with a possible D match to TRBD1 (6 bases). The CDR3 extends over 15 amino acids. V was pared by 6 bases and J by 5 bases, with 19 bases between. Germline V gene data show CDR1 as MDHEN and CDR2 as SYDVKM. The CDR3 bases are TGTGCCAGCAGACCGCATAGTACAGGGTTGGAGACCCAGTACTTC. Amino acids: CASRPHSTGLETQYF.

The chain couples TRBV2 to TRBJ1-6; 7 nucleotides match TRBD1. The V segment lost 5 bases and the J segment 7 bases; nucleotides outside the gene matches: 5. This CDR3 is built from 14 residues. CDR1 is SNHLY and CDR2 is FYNNEI in the germline V gene. The CDR3 spells CASSQQGGNSPLHF. In DNA, the CDR3 is TGTGCCAGCAGTCAGCAAGGGGGCAATTCACCCCTCCACTTT.

The chain couples TRBV28 to TRBJ2-1; TRBD2 aligns across 7 bases. Germline CDR1 is MDHEN and CDR2 is SYDVKM. V lost 7 bases and J lost 3; bases outside the gene matches: 15. CDR3 size: 17 residues. Written as DNA, the CDR3 is TGTGCCAGCACCCCGGCCGTCGGGACTATTAACTACAATGAGCAGTTCTTC. This sequence encodes CASTPAVGTINYNEQFF.

The chain couples TRBV5-1 to TRBJ2-3, with 7 bases that match TRBD2. This CDR3 has 16 amino acids. V shed 0 bases, J shed 4 bases, and the junction held 8 bases outside the gene matches. CDR1 is SGHRS, CDR2 YFSETQ, per germline. This CDR3 reads CASSLGTRRVSDTQYF. As DNA, the CDR3 is TGCGCCAGCAGCTTGGGGACTAGGCGGGTCTCAGATACGCAGTATTTT.

This clone has a count of ten or more. This chain links TRBV7-6 with TRBJ2-7; TRBD1 matches 7 bases. V shed 2 bases, J shed 5 bases, and the junction held 6 bases outside the gene matches. Germline V gene data show CDR1 as SGHVS and CDR2 as FNYEAQ. The CDR3 extends over 14 amino acids. CDR3 sequence: CASSLKGARHEQYF. In DNA form, the CDR3 reads TGTGCCAGCAGCTTAAAGGGGGCTCGCCACGAGCAGTACTTC.

This chain joins TRBV7-8 and TRBJ2-2, with D unclear. From germline, CDR1 is SGHVS and CDR2 FQNEAQ. V lost 5 bases, J lost 4 bases, and 11 bases lay in between. CDR3 length equals 14 residues. Written as DNA, the CDR3 is TGTGCCAGCAGCCCTACGAGGAGCACCGGGGAGCTGTTTTTT. Translating gives CASSPTRSTGELFF.

In this sample, this clone turned up once. This rearrangement joins TRBV7-9 to TRBJ1-2; D unclear. The CDR3 contains 16 residues. V gave up 1 base and J gave up 6 bases, with 18 bases separating them. CDR1 is SEHNR, CDR2 FQNEAQ, per germline (reference sequence). CDR3 nucleotide sequence: TGTGCCAGCAGCTTAGGTCCCGGTCAGGATCAGAATGGCTACACCTTC. Its protein product is CASSLGPGQDQNGYTF. Full variable domain (remainder filled in from reference TRBV7-9 and TRBJ1-2): DTGVSQNPRHKITKRGQNVTFRCDPISEHNRLYWYRQTLGQGPEFLTYFQNEAQLEKSRLLSDRFSAERPKGSFSTLEIQRTEQGDSAMYLCASSLGPGQDQNGYTFGSGTRLTVV.

This chain joins TRBV28 and TRBJ1-4; a weak D match, TRBD1 (6 bases). CDR1 and CDR2 (germline): MDHEN, SYDVKM. CDR3 size: 17 residues. V was shortened by 4 bases and J by 7 bases, with 22 bases between the two germline ends. The CDR3 DNA reads as TGTGCCAGCAGTTCTAACCTACTACAGGGTCAGGTTGAAAAACTGTTTTTT. This gives the protein CASSSNLLQGQVEKLFF. Full variable domain (missing parts from reference TRBV28 and TRBJ1-4): DVKVTQSSRYLVKRTGEKVFLECVQDMDHENMFWYRQDPGLGLRLIYFSYDVKMKEKGDIPEGYSVSREKKERFSLILESASTNQTSMYLCASSSNLLQGQVEKLFFGSGTQLSVL.

This clone was detected only once. The chain recombines TRBV24-1 with TRBJ2-1; possible D gene TRBD1, 5 bases. The CDR3 contains 16 residues. V lost 5 bases and J 0 bases, leaving 13 bases between the germline ends. CDR1 is KGHDR and CDR2 is SFDVKD in the germline V gene. The CDR3 DNA sequence: TGTGCCACCAGTGGTGGGGCGAGAAGCTCCTACAATGAGCAGTTCTTC. It translates to CATSGGARSSYNEQFF.

The rearrangement links TRBV29-1 to TRBJ2-6; TRBD2 is a possible D gene (5 bases). The CDR3 consists of 13 residues. The germline V gene has CDR1 SQVTM and CDR2 ANQGSEA. Trimming removed 5 bases at V and 1 base at J, with 6 bases between. The CDR3 region has the DNA TGCAGCGTTCGGGGATCTGGGGCCAACGTCCTGACTTTC. This gives the protein CSVRGSGANVLTF.

This clone was recorded once. The V call is TRBV6-1, the J call TRBJ1-2; D perhaps matches TRBD1 (5 bases). Germline V gene lookup returns CDR1 MNHNS and CDR2 SASEGT. The CDR3 extends over 19 amino acids. Trimming took off 0 bases at V and 5 bases at J, with 25 bases between the two ends. CDR3 DNA: TGTGCCAGCAGTGAAGCTGGGGTCGGCAGGGTGTGGGCTCGGTATGGCTACACCTTC. This gives the protein CASSEAGVGRVWARYGYTF.

The V call is TRBV11-1, the J call TRBJ2-1, with 8 bases identical to TRBD1. The CDR3 is made up of 16 amino acids. Germline V lookup: CDR1 SGHAT, CDR2 FQDESV (reference sequence). V lost 2 bases, J lost 3 bases, and 6 bases stayed unmatched. The CDR3 nucleotides are TGTGCCAGCAGCTTACGGGGACAGGTGCTCTACAATGAGCAGTTCTTC. Encoded protein: CASSLRGQVLYNEQFF. Full variable domain (missing parts from reference TRBV11-1 and TRBJ2-1): EAEVAQSPRYKITEKSQAVAFWCDPISGHATLYWYRQILGQGPELLVQFQDESVVDDSQLPKDRFSAERLKGVDSTLKIQPAELGDSAMYLCASSLRGQVLYNEQFFGPGTRLTVL.